This T cell receptor (beta chain) comes out of a study of regulatory T cells in long-lasting Graves disease. Time point defined: persistent/refractory GD, antithyroid drugs over 5 years with positive TRAb. Researchers made the TCR library from RNA that was extracted from PBMCs. Study-level results: Persistent patients shared more public clonotypes (over 2,500) than new patients (under 1,000). No thyroid tissue was studied; the work used peripheral blood only.

This clonotype was counted ten times or more. Its target is not known. HTBI primers from iRepertoire and Arm-PCR of CDR3 regions yielded the TCR beta libraries. As processed by the authors: Looking across samples, the authors found roughly 58 TRBV and some 13 TRBJ segments. TCRdb recomputed calls from the multiplex PCR reads with MiXCR, one row per CDR3 protein. The V and J calls were not made by the authors but by TCRdb's processing. Altogether about 470,000 distinct CDR3 sequences are present, about 20% being singletons, with the ten largest covering 7.8%. In germline, CDR1 is MDHEN, CDR2 SYDVKM. This CDR3 comprises 14 residues. V lost 7 bases to trimming and J lost 7 bases, with 19 bases between them.

Specimen: peripheral blood mononuclear cells (PBMCs), collected when the disease was refractory, from a patient treated with antithyroid drugs. This receptor was identified in a female donor with Graves disease. The rearrangement links TRBV28 to TRBJ1-2; D remains ambiguous. As DNA, the CDR3 is TGTGCCAGCACCGAAGGACGGCTCCTGGGTGGCTACACCTTC. Residues: CASTEGRLLGGYTF.